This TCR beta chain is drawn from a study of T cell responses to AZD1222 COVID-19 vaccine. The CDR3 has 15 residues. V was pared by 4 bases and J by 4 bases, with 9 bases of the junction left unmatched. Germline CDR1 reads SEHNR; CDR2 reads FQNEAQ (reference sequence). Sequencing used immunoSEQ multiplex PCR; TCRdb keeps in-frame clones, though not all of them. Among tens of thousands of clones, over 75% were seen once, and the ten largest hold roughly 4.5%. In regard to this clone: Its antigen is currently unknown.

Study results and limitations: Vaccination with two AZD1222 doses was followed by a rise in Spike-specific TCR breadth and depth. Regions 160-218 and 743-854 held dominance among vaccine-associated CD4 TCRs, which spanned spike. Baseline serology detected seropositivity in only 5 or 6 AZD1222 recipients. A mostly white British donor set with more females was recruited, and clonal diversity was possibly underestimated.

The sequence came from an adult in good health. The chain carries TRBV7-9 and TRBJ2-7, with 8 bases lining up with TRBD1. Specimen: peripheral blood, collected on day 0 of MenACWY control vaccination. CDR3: CASSSGQGSWYEQYF. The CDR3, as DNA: TGTGCCAGCAGCTCAGGACAGGGTTCGTGGTACGAGCAGTACTTC.